These T cell receptor beta chains were read from a single sample in a study of response to subunit inactivated influenza vaccine. TCRdb reprocessed the RT-PCR reads with MiXCR, giving one entry per CDR3 protein. The table records about 190,000 distinct CDR3 sequences, approximately 14% of them present only once. This material consisted of CD8+ T cells sorted from PBMCs, taken 5 to 6 days after vaccination. The receptor set was obtained from a man aged 45-65 years who received an inactivated influenza vaccine. The CDR3 runs from the conserved cysteine through the conserved F or W. Fields, in order: CDR3 DNA, CDR3 protein, J gene, clone size, D gene, V gene. A D gene is named only where the DNA matches it firmly. The size entry is marked missing in some rows and otherwise reads once, few, many or a size class.

DNA: TGTGCCTGGAGTGCGGGCGTTGCCTACGAGCAGTACTTC
CDR3: CAWSAGVAYEQYF
J: TRBJ2-7
size: many
D: .
V: TRBV30

DNA: TGTGCCAGCAGTTACCCCGGGTTAGCGGGAGGGGGTGAGCAGTTCTTC
CDR3: CASSYPGLAGGGEQFF
J: TRBJ2-1
size: .
D: TRBD2
V: TRBV6-2/TRBV6-3

DNA: TGTGCCAGCAGCCTGATAGCGGGGGGCGGCGGCACAGATACGCAGTATTTT
CDR3: CASSLIAGGGGTDTQYF
J: TRBJ2-3
size: few
D: TRBD2
V: TRBV12-3/TRBV12-4

DNA: TGTGCCAGCAGCGGCAGTCTAGGGTCCAATGAGCAGTTCTTC
CDR3: CASSGSLGSNEQFF
J: TRBJ2-1
size: .
D: .
V: TRBV9

DNA: TGTGCCAGCAGCTTAGGCCGTATGGGGGGCAATCAGCCCCAGCATTTT
CDR3: CASSLGRMGGNQPQHF
J: TRBJ1-5
size: .
D: .
V: TRBV7-8

DNA: TGTGCCAGCAGTTACTCGATGTATGCGGGTTTCGAGCAGTACTTC
CDR3: CASSYSMYAGFEQYF
J: TRBJ2-7
size: few
D: .
V: TRBV6-2/TRBV6-3

DNA: TGTGCCACCTCGAGCGGATGGACTTTGCAAATGAACACTGAAGCTTTCTTT
CDR3: CATSSGWTLQMNTEAFF
J: TRBJ1-1
size: .
D: .
V: TRBV19

DNA: TGTGCCAGCAGCGTAGCAGGGAGAAGCACAGATACGCAGTATTTT
CDR3: CASSVAGRSTDTQYF
J: TRBJ2-3
size: many
D: .
V: TRBV9

DNA: TGTGCCAGCAGTTACCAGGGACAGGGGACTCCTATTTATGGCTACACCTTC
CDR3: CASSYQGQGTPIYGYTF
J: TRBJ1-2
size: .
D: TRBD1
V: TRBV6-2/TRBV6-3

DNA: TGTGCCAGCAGTCCCGGGACAGGGCCAAGCGAGCAGTACTTC
CDR3: CASSPGTGPSEQYF
J: TRBJ2-7
size: many
D: TRBD1
V: TRBV12-3/TRBV12-4

DNA: TGCGCCAGCAGCTTAAACCGGACAGAGTTGAATCAGCCCCAGCATTTT
CDR3: CASSLNRTELNQPQHF
J: TRBJ1-5
size: few
D: .
V: TRBV5-1

DNA: TGTGCCAGCAGCTCTGACGGGAACCAAGAGACCCAGTACTTC
CDR3: CASSSDGNQETQYF
J: TRBJ2-5
size: few
D: .
V: TRBV5-6

DNA: TGCAGCGTCCCTTGGACAGCCTCTAACTATGGCTACACCTTC
CDR3: CSVPWTASNYGYTF
J: TRBJ1-2
size: many
D: .
V: TRBV29-1

DNA: TGCAGCGTTGGTACAGGGGGAAACATTCAGTACTTC
CDR3: CSVGTGGNIQYF
J: TRBJ2-4
size: many
D: TRBD1
V: TRBV29-1

DNA: TGTGCCAGCAGCTGGACTCGGAACACCGGGGAGCTGTTTTTT
CDR3: CASSWTRNTGELFF
J: TRBJ2-2
size: .
D: .
V: TRBV7-9

DNA: TGTGCCAGCCGACAGGGGAGGAACACTGAAGCTTTCTTT
CDR3: CASRQGRNTEAFF
J: TRBJ1-1
size: .
D: TRBD1
V: TRBV6-1

DNA: TGTGCCAGCAGTTTGGGGCTAGCGGCCAATGAGCAGTTCTTC
CDR3: CASSLGLAANEQFF
J: TRBJ2-1
size: .
D: TRBD2
V: TRBV6-5

DNA: TGTGCCAGCAGCGCTAGCTTCAGGGACGGTTCAGAGAACTATGGCTACACCTTC
CDR3: CASSASFRDGSENYGYTF
J: TRBJ1-2
size: .
D: .
V: TRBV9

DNA: TGTGCCAGCAGCCCAACAGGGGGTATAAATCAGCCCCAGCATTTT
CDR3: CASSPTGGINQPQHF
J: TRBJ1-5
size: .
D: TRBD1
V: TRBV27

DNA: TGTGCCAGCAGTTTTTTCGCGGGAGACAATGAGCAGTTCTTC
CDR3: CASSFFAGDNEQFF
J: TRBJ2-1
size: few
D: TRBD2
V: TRBV12-3/TRBV12-4

DNA: TGTGCCAGCAGCTTACGGAGGGATGGCTACACCTTC
CDR3: CASSLRRDGYTF
J: TRBJ1-2
size: few
D: .
V: TRBV7-9

DNA: TGCAGTGCTAGAGGGGGGACAGGGGGCGACGAGCAGTACTTC
CDR3: CSARGGTGGDEQYF
J: TRBJ2-7
size: many
D: TRBD1
V: TRBV20-1

DNA: TGTGCCACCAGCAGGGACAGAGGCTCCTACGAGCAGTACTTC
CDR3: CATSRDRGSYEQYF
J: TRBJ2-7
size: .
D: .
V: TRBV15

DNA: TGTGCCAGCAGCTACCCAGGGGGCTTTGGCTACACCTTC
CDR3: CASSYPGGFGYTF
J: TRBJ1-2
size: .
D: TRBD1
V: TRBV7-9

DNA: TGCAGCGTTGATTACCGCACAGATACGCAGTATTTT
CDR3: CSVDYRTDTQYF
J: TRBJ2-3
size: .
D: .
V: TRBV29-1

DNA: TGTGCCACCAGTGCAGGAGGGAACTATGGCTACACCTTC
CDR3: CATSAGGNYGYTF
J: TRBJ1-2
size: .
D: .
V: TRBV24-1

DNA: TGTGCCTGGAGTTCCCTGGGACAGGGGGTGTACAATGAGCAGTTCTTC
CDR3: CAWSSLGQGVYNEQFF
J: TRBJ2-1
size: .
D: TRBD1
V: TRBV30

DNA: TGTGCCAGCAGCTTAGTGGCGGGAGAATTCGTTTACAATGAGCAGTTCTTC
CDR3: CASSLVAGEFVYNEQFF
J: TRBJ2-1
size: .
D: TRBD2
V: TRBV7-6

DNA: TGTGCCAGCAGTTTAGGGACCGGGACAGGACAAAACACTGAAGCTTTCTTT
CDR3: CASSLGTGTGQNTEAFF
J: TRBJ1-1
size: few
D: TRBD1
V: TRBV12-3/TRBV12-4

DNA: TGCAGCGTTCCTACCCTCGGGACAGAGAAACTCCCCTCCTACAATGAGCAGTTCTTC
CDR3: CSVPTLGTEKLPSYNEQFF
J: TRBJ2-1
size: .
D: TRBD1
V: TRBV29-1

DNA: TGTGCCAGCAGCTTGGGGGTAGCCTACGAGCAGTACTTC
CDR3: CASSLGVAYEQYF
J: TRBJ2-7
size: .
D: .
V: TRBV5-6

DNA: TGCAGTGCTAGAGATTGGGAGAAGGCCTCGAGAAATGAGCAGTTCTTC
CDR3: CSARDWEKASRNEQFF
J: TRBJ2-1
size: few
D: .
V: TRBV20-1

DNA: TGTGCCAGCAGCTTAGACCTGAACTCTGGAAACACCATATATTTT
CDR3: CASSLDLNSGNTIYF
J: TRBJ1-3
size: .
D: .
V: TRBV7-9

DNA: TGTGCCAGCAGCCAAGTATTTGGGGGGGGGAGCCAAGAGACCCAGTACTTC
CDR3: CASSQVFGGGSQETQYF
J: TRBJ2-5
size: .
D: TRBD2
V: TRBV4-2

DNA: TGTGCCAGCAGCAAGGACAGGGCGGAACTGTTTTTT
CDR3: CASSKDRAELFF
J: TRBJ1-4
size: .
D: TRBD1
V: TRBV7-8

DNA: TGCAGTGCTCCCGACCCGGACAGGGTCTCCTACGAGCAGTACTTC
CDR3: CSAPDPDRVSYEQYF
J: TRBJ2-7
size: few
D: TRBD1
V: TRBV20-1

DNA: TGTGCCAGCAGCTTCAGTACGGCCTCTGAAGCTTTCTTT
CDR3: CASSFSTASEAFF
J: TRBJ1-1
size: .
D: .
V: TRBV11-2

DNA: TGTGCCAGCAGCAAAGCTTCGGACACAAGCAATCAGCCCCAGCATTTT
CDR3: CASSKASDTSNQPQHF
J: TRBJ1-5
size: .
D: .
V: TRBV21-1

DNA: TGTGCCAGCAGCCACAGGGATGCCGGGGAGCTGTTTTTT
CDR3: CASSHRDAGELFF
J: TRBJ2-2
size: few
D: .
V: TRBV12-3/TRBV12-4

DNA: TGTGCCTGGAGTGTTGGGTCAGGGGCTAGCACAGATACGCAGTATTTT
CDR3: CAWSVGSGASTDTQYF
J: TRBJ2-3
size: few
D: .
V: TRBV30

DNA: TGTGCCACCAGTGACTTAGGGAGCTCCTACAATGAGCAGTTCTTC
CDR3: CATSDLGSSYNEQFF
J: TRBJ2-1
size: .
D: .
V: TRBV24-1

DNA: TGTGCCAGCAGTGAGCGAGCAACTAATGAAAAACTGTTTTTT
CDR3: CASSERATNEKLFF
J: TRBJ1-4
size: .
D: .
V: TRBV6-1

DNA: TGTGCCAGCAGCAAGGGGTCGGATGAGCAGTTCTTC
CDR3: CASSKGSDEQFF
J: TRBJ2-1
size: .
D: .
V: TRBV5-6

DNA: TGTGCCAGCAGCCTCGCGGGGACAGGGGACGAGACCCAGTACTTC
CDR3: CASSLAGTGDETQYF
J: TRBJ2-5
size: .
D: TRBD1
V: TRBV3-1

DNA: TGTGCCAGCAGCACGACAGGGGGAGGTGATGAAAAACTGTTTTTT
CDR3: CASSTTGGGDEKLFF
J: TRBJ1-4
size: .
D: TRBD1
V: TRBV5-6

DNA: TGTGCCAGCAGTTATACTAGCGGGATACCTGGGGCCAACGTCCTGACTTTC
CDR3: CASSYTSGIPGANVLTF
J: TRBJ2-6
size: few
D: TRBD2
V: TRBV6-5

DNA: TGTGCCAGCAGTGTACGCGGAAATGAGCAGTTCTTC
CDR3: CASSVRGNEQFF
J: TRBJ2-1
size: many
D: .
V: TRBV2

DNA: TGCGCCAGCAGCTTGTCAGTGGGCAACGTCCTGACTTTC
CDR3: CASSLSVGNVLTF
J: TRBJ2-6
size: .
D: .
V: TRBV5-1

DNA: TGTGCCAGCAGCCTACTAGCGGGAGGGCCCTCTCCCGGCAATGAGCAGTTCTTC
CDR3: CASSLLAGGPSPGNEQFF
J: TRBJ2-1
size: .
D: TRBD2
V: TRBV27

DNA: TGTGCCAGCACCTTCGGGGCGGCAACCTACGAGCAGTACTTC
CDR3: CASTFGAATYEQYF
J: TRBJ2-7
size: few
D: .
V: TRBV12-3/TRBV12-4

DNA: TGCGCCAGCAGCCCTCAGGGGGCGGTCTACGAGCAGTACTTC
CDR3: CASSPQGAVYEQYF
J: TRBJ2-7
size: few
D: TRBD1
V: TRBV10-2

DNA: TGTGCCAGCAGTTACCCCCCCGAGCAGTACTTC
CDR3: CASSYPPEQYF
J: TRBJ2-7
size: few
D: .
V: TRBV6-6

DNA: TGCAGTGCCGCCGGGGGGGTCCCCTACGAGCAGTACTTC
CDR3: CSAAGGVPYEQYF
J: TRBJ2-7
size: few
D: TRBD2
V: TRBV20-1